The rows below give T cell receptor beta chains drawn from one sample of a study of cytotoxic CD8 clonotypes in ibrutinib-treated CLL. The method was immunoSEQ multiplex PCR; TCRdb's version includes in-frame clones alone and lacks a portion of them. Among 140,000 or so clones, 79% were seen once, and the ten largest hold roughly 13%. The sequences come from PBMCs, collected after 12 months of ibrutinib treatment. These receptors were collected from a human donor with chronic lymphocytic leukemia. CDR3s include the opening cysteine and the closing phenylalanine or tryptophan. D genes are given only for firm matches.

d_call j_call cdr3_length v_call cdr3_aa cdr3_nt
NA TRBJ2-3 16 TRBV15 CATSRTYQLSTDTQYF TGTGCCACCAGCAGAACCTACCAGCTAAGCACAGATACGCAGTATTTT
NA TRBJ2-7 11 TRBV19 CASSSLGEQYF TGTGCCAGTAGTTCCTTAGGCGAGCAGTACTTC
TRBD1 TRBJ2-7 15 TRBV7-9 CASSTGTGGPYEQYF TGTGCCAGCAGCACAGGGACAGGGGGACCCTACGAGCAGTACTTC
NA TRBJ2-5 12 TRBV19 CASKGLGETQYF TGTGCCAGTAAAGGATTAGGAGAGACCCAGTACTTC
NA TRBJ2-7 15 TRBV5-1 CASSLMQGSTHEQYF TGCGCCAGCAGCTTGATGCAGGGATCTACCCACGAGCAGTACTTC
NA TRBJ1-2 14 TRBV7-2 CASRRPGHSYGYTF TGTGCCAGCAGACGACCCGGACACTCCTATGGCTACACCTTC
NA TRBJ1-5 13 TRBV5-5 CASSLTGDQPQHF TGTGCCAGCAGCTTAACTGGGGATCAGCCCCAGCATTTT
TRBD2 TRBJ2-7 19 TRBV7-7 CASSLQVAGGPGGSYEQYF TGTGCTAGCAGCTTACAGGTAGCGGGAGGGCCAGGGGGATCCTACGAGCAGTACTTC
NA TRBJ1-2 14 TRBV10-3 CAITRDPANYGYTF TGTGCCATCACCCGGGACCCGGCAAACTATGGCTACACCTTC
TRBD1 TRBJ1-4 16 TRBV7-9 CASSSLTGGAGEKLFF TGTGCCAGCAGCTCGTTAACAGGGGGCGCGGGGGAAAAACTGTTTTTT
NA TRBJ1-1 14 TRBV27 CASSLGTGSPEAFF TGTGCCAGCAGTTTGGGAACAGGGTCCCCTGAAGCTTTCTTT
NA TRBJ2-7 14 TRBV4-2 CASSIAGTHYEQYF TGTGCCAGCAGCATCGCCGGGACCCACTACGAGCAGTACTTC
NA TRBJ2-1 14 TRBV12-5 CASALGSSYNEQFF TGTGCTAGTGCTCTAGGAAGCTCCTACAATGAGCAGTTCTTC
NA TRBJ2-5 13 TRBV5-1 CASSLEGEETQYF TGCGCCAGCAGCTTGGAGGGGGAGGAGACCCAGTACTTC